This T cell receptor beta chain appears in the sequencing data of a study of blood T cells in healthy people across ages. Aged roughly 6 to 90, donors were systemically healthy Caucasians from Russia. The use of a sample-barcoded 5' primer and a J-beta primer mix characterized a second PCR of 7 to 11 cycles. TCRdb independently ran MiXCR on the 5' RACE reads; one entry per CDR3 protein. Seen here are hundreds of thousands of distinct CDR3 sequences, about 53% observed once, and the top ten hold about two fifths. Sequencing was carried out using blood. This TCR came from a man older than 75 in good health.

The CDR3 loop reads CATRGSGGYQPQHF. The CDR3 DNA sequence: TGTGCCACTAGAGGTTCAGGGGGTTATCAGCCCCAGCATTTT. The gene calls are TRBV12-3 or TRBV12-4 and TRBJ1-5; 7 positions match TRBD1. The CDR3 extends over 14 amino acids. Trimming took 10 bases from V and 5 from J; bases not matched to a gene: 11.